The 17 T cell receptor beta chains in this list originate from one sample, sequenced in a study of molecular identifiers for immune sequencing clone quantification (dated by TCRdb to 2017 to 2018). The library relied on PCR. The instrument given in TCRdb is NextSeq 500. The public reads were run again by TCRdb, first through fastp at Q25 and then through MiXCR, and only productive beta chains were kept. Rows are combined by CDR3 protein, so each entry shows the most common genes and DNA. Within this sample are some 94,000 distinct CDR3 sequences, with approximately 23% of them counted one time only. Together, the top ten hold around 0.77% of the sample. Sequences were obtained from naive CD8+ T cells from blood, with Jurkat cell RNA spiked in. Reading the label with the study, this specimen's cell subset or site is: FACS-sorted CD8+CD4-CCR7+CD45RA+ naive T cells. The origin of the receptors is a human donor in good health. Some libraries in this study had Jurkat cell RNA spiked in.

This clonotype was counted only a few times. The chain carries TRBV4-1 and TRBJ2-7; D is unresolved. V lost 5 bases to trimming and J lost 1 base, with 9 bases between them. The CDR3 runs to 13 residues. Germline loops: CDR1 MGHRA, CDR2 YSYEKL. CDR3 region: CASSSPPSYEQYF. Here the CDR3 DNA reads TGCGCCAGCAGCTCACCTCCTTCCTACGAGCAGTACTTC.

As concerns this clonotype: A junction boundary mismatches the germline segment, possibly from a read error. The V call is TRBV19, the J call TRBJ1-1; no clear D gene. The CDR3 totals 13 residues. Germline V CDR1 and CDR2: LNHDA, SQIVND (reference sequence). The CDR3 protein is CASSIPMNTEASF. The CDR3 DNA follows: TGTGCCAGTAGTATCCCCATGAACACTGAAGCTTCCTTT.

This clonotype was seen repeatedly, ten times or more. The chain links TRBV27 to TRBJ2-2; no reliable D call. The CDR3 has 12 amino acids. With 5 bases removed from V and 6 bases from J, the gap between germline ends came to 7 bases. CDR1 is MNHEY and CDR2 is SMNVEV in the germline V gene (reference sequence). This CDR3 reads CASSSTAGELFF. CDR3 sequence (DNA): TGTGCCAGCAGTAGTACTGCCGGGGAGCTGTTTTTT.

V and J are TRBV6-2 or TRBV6-3 and TRBJ2-2, with 11 bases fitting TRBD2. Germline V gene sequence: CDR1 MNHEY, CDR2 SVGEGT. The J segment lost 7 bases and the V segment lost 2 bases, leaving 15 bases of the junction unmatched. This CDR3 has 19 residues. Written as DNA, the CDR3 is TGTGCCAGCAGTTACCATCCGGGACTAGCGGCATGGGGAGGCGGGGAGCTGTTTTTT. This sequence encodes CASSYHPGLAAWGGGELFF.

This clonotype was seen a handful of times. The chain uses TRBV28 and TRBJ2-1; D remains unclear. The V end lost 11 bases, the J end lost 2 bases, and 13 bases lay between the germline ends. CDR1 is MDHEN and CDR2 is SYDVKM in the germline V gene. The CDR3 consists of 13 residues. The CDR3 nucleotides read TGTGCCTCCCTGACGGATACCTACAATGAGCAGTTCTTC. Residues: CASLTDTYNEQFF. The full variable domain, rest sourced from reference TRBV28 and TRBJ2-1, is DVKVTQSSRYLVKRTGEKVFLECVQDMDHENMFWYRQDPGLGLRLIYFSYDVKMKEKGDIPEGYSVSREKKERFSLILESASTNQTSMYLCASLTDTYNEQFFGPGTRLTVL.

As regards this clonotype: An end of the junction does not agree with germline; a read error may underlie this. V gene TRBV7-9 combines with J gene TRBJ2-6; weak D call: TRBD1 (5 bases). The CDR3 has 15 amino acids. Germline loops: CDR1 SEHNR, CDR2 FQNEAQ (reference sequence). The CDR3 region is CVSSLVGAGANVLTF. In DNA, the CDR3 is TGTGTCAGCAGCTTAGTAGGGGCCGGGGCCAACGTCCTGACTTTC.

The sample holds many counts of this clonotype. The V call is TRBV27, the J call TRBJ2-1; 10 bases are shared with TRBD2. Germline V lookup: CDR1 MNHEY, CDR2 SMNVEV (reference sequence). Trimming took 7 bases from V and 9 from J; bases not matched to a gene: 12. This CDR3 has 15 residues. The CDR3 nucleotides read TGTGCCAGCATCCACCCTAGCGGGAGTGTAGGTGAGCAGTTCTTC. Translating it yields CASIHPSGSVGEQFF.

The chain employs TRBV4-2 and TRBJ2-1; 12 bases agree with TRBD2. From germline, CDR1 is LGHNA and CDR2 YNFKEQ. Losses at the gene ends were 0 bases for V and 4 bases for J; bases not matched to a gene: 4. The CDR3 length is 17 residues. The CDR3: CASSQEDGLAGYNEQFF. The CDR3 coding sequence is TGTGCCAGCAGCCAAGAGGACGGACTAGCGGGGTACAATGAGCAGTTCTTC.

The V and J genes are TRBV6-6 and TRBJ2-1; tentative D call: TRBD2 (12 bases). Between the trimmed V and J ends, which lost 2 bases and 3 bases, there was a span of 29 bases. The germline V gene encodes CDR1 MNHNY and CDR2 SVGAGI (reference sequence). This CDR3 comprises 21 residues. The CDR3 DNA follows: TGTGCCAGCAGTTACGCGACCGGGACAGGGGGACTAGCGGGCAACTACAATGAGCAGTTCTTC. It is translated as CASSYATGTGGLAGNYNEQFF.

This clonotype was picked up many times. V usage is TRBV7-9 and J usage is TRBJ2-7; D is perhaps TRBD1 or TRBD2 (5 bases each). V was pared by 4 bases and J by 0 bases, with 13 bases between. This CDR3 is built from 15 residues. CDR1 and CDR2 (germline): SEHNR, FQNEAQ (reference sequence). The CDR3: CASSSRDQSSYEQYF. CDR3 DNA sequence: TGTGCCAGCAGCTCCCGGGACCAATCCTCCTACGAGCAGTACTTC.

Turning to this clonotype: A much larger clonotype is one base distant, so this may be a read error. The V call is TRBV2, the J call TRBJ2-1, with 8 bases fitting TRBD1. This CDR3 comprises 15 residues. Germline CDR1 reads SNHLY; CDR2 reads FYNNEI. This chain's CDR3 is CAGSEGQGSYNEQFF. The CDR3 nucleotides are TGTGCCGGCAGTGAAGGACAGGGCTCCTACAATGAGCAGTTCTTC.

With respect to this clonotype: With a much larger clone just one base away, this may be a read error. This rearrangement joins TRBV7-6 to TRBJ2-7; tentative D call: TRBD2 (7 bases). The germline gives CDR1 SGHVS, CDR2 FNYEAQ. CDR3 size: 13 residues. V gave up 8 bases and J gave up 4 bases, with 15 bases separating them. The CDR3, as DNA: TGTGCCAGCGGCCGGGGGGCCCAGTACGAGCAGTACTTC. Residues: CASGRGAQYEQYF.

This clonotype occurred once. This may arise from a read error, as a much more abundant clone is one base away. This chain joins TRBV13 and TRBJ2-1; maybe TRBD1 (5 bases). Germline V gene data show CDR1 as PRHDT and CDR2 as FYEKMQ (reference sequence). The CDR3 totals 16 residues. Written as DNA, the CDR3 is TGTGCCAGCAGCTCCCTGCCCACAGGCAACTACAATGAGCAGTCCTTC. Protein sequence: CASSSLPTGNYNEQSF.

A few counts support this clonotype. The CDR3 bases are TGTGCCAGCAGCTTAGATAGTTACTCGAGCTCCTACAATGAGCAGTTCTTC. The encoded protein is CASSLDSYSSSYNEQFF. The chain has TRBV11-2 and TRBJ2-1; no definite D call. The V end was cut by 0 bases, the J end by 0 bases, with 12 bases between. Germline V lookup: CDR1 SGHAT, CDR2 FQNNGV. CDR3 size: 17 residues.

Remarks on this clonotype: This is likely a read error, given that the CDR3 carries no conserved phenylalanine or tryptophan at its end. The gene calls are TRBV7-2 and TRBJ1-1, with D possibly matching TRBD1 (6 bases). V was trimmed by 5 bases and J by 1 base, leaving 14 bases between them. Germline V gene lookup returns CDR1 SGHTA and CDR2 FQGNSA. CDR3 size: 15 residues. The CDR3 protein is CASSLLGAWNTEAFI. CDR3 DNA sequence: TGTGCCAGCAGCCTCCTGGGGGCTTGGAACACTGAAGCTTTCATT.

The V and J genes are TRBV5-1 and TRBJ1-1; 10 bases align to TRBD1. The V segment lost 0 bases and the J segment 3 bases; nucleotides outside the gene matches: 8. CDR1 SGHRS and CDR2 YFSETQ come from the germline V gene. The CDR3 contains 17 residues. The CDR3 sequence is CASSLAGTGVYYTEAFF. Here the CDR3 DNA reads TGCGCCAGCAGCTTGGCTGGGACAGGGGTTTATTACACTGAAGCTTTCTTT.

A word on this clonotype: This could be a read error, since a much larger clone is one nucleotide away. This sequence joins TRBV7-7 and TRBJ2-1; D is unresolved. Germline V gene data show CDR1 as SSHAT and CDR2 as FNYEAQ (reference sequence). The CDR3 runs to 13 residues. The CDR3 region has the DNA TGTGCTAGCAGCGACCTGACATTCAATGAGCAGTTCTTC. Amino acid sequence: CASSDLTFNEQFF.